This T cell receptor (beta chain) was obtained from a study of regulatory T cells in long-lasting Graves disease. The CDR3 consists of 14 residues. The V gene's germline CDR1 is SGHTA and CDR2 FQGNSA. V lost 5 bases, J lost 13 bases, and 12 bases stayed unmatched. General observations from the study: The persistent group shared 2,741 public clonotypes, more than the approximately 890 shared by new patients.

Assembly of TCR beta libraries relied on iRepertoire HTBI primers together with Arm-PCR of CDR3 regions. TCRdb re-called the multiplex PCR reads with MiXCR, one entry per CDR3 protein. This repertoire shows roughly 500,000 distinct CDR3 sequences, 20% to 25% found once; its top ten account for less than 15%. Time point in this sample: persistent/refractory GD, antithyroid drugs over 5 years with positive TRAb. PBMCs were the source of the RNA used for TCR sequencing. In its sample, this clonotype was seen many times. Its specificity is not known. This receptor was taken from a female donor with Graves disease. Sequenced material: peripheral blood mononuclear cells (PBMCs), taken when the disease was refractory, from a patient treated with antithyroid drugs. V and J are TRBV7-2 and TRBJ2-1; TRBD2 agrees at 9 bases. The CDR3 region is CASSEARLAGSQFF. In DNA, the CDR3 is TGTGCCAGCAGCGAGGCGAGGCTAGCGGGAAGTCAGTTCTTC.